The sequence of this TCR beta chain was determined in a study of blood T cells in healthy people across ages. General observations from the study: Across the age range, TCR beta diversity per million T cells fell in a roughly linear way. The diversity estimates, figures obtained from one million T cells, were considered underestimates.

Germline V CDR1 and CDR2: SGHAT, FQNNGV. The CDR3 has 15 amino acids. This clonotype was seen many times. Its antigen remains unidentified. One junction end does not reproduce the germline sequence, and a read error may be involved. A sample-barcoded 5' primer and a J-beta primer mix were used in a second PCR of roughly 7 to 11 cycles. TCRdb independently ran MiXCR on the 5' RACE reads; one entry per CDR3 protein. The repertoire consists of some 710,000 distinct CDR3 sequences, with about a fifth occurring once and the leading ten covering roughly 22%. The source is a man in his 70s in good health. Material for sequencing was blood. This chain connects TRBV11-2 to TRBJ2-3, with TRBD1 matching 8 bases. The DNA of the CDR3 is TGTGCCAGCAGCGTAGACAGGGGAACCACAGATACGCAGTATTTT. Translation gives CASSVDRGTTDTQYF.